The next 11 T cell receptor beta chains were all read from a single sample in a study of cytomegalovirus exposure and HLA in healthy donors. In the PCR, 60 Vbeta and 13 Jbeta primers were used. TCRdb's copy holds only in-frame clones and misses some; the assay was immunoSEQ multiplex PCR. The sample shows some 130,000 clones, approximately 80% of them seen only once. The sample was PBMCs. These receptor sequences come from a male donor in good health and CMV-seronegative.

V usage is TRBV4-3 and J usage is TRBJ2-7; TRBD1 might be the D (6 bases). CDR3 size: 13 residues. V was shortened by 4 bases and J by 4 bases, with 11 bases between the two germline ends. Germline CDR1 and CDR2: LGHNA and YSLEER. CDR3 DNA: TGCGCCAGCAGCCCCTCAAGGGGGTACGAGCAGTACTTC. The encoded protein is CASSPSRGYEQYF.

This clone turned up a few times. The chain links TRBV13 to TRBJ2-1; 13 bases map to TRBD2. After removal of 5 bases from V and 2 bases from J, the junction contained 15 bases not matched to a gene. Germline CDR1 is PRHDT and CDR2 is FYEKMQ (reference sequence). The CDR3 sequence is 20 residues long. In DNA, the CDR3 is TGTGCCAGCAGCCCGACCTGGACTAGCGGGAGCCAGGGTACCTACAATGAGCAGTTCTTC. Its protein is CASSPTWTSGSQGTYNEQFF.

The chain recombines TRBV5-1 with TRBJ1-2, with 8 bases aligning to TRBD1. Germline lookup yields CDR1 SGHRS and CDR2 YFSETQ. Trimming took 6 bases from V and 8 from J; bases not matched to a gene: 9. This CDR3 contains 13 residues. CDR3 residues: CASTYGQGTGYTF. The CDR3 nucleotides are TGCGCCAGCACCTATGGACAGGGTACCGGCTACACCTTC.

The CDR3 bases are TGCAGCGCCCGGCCAGGGGGTATCACTGAAGCTTTCTTT. Its translation: CSARPGGITEAFF. The chain employs TRBV29-1 and TRBJ1-1; TRBD1 matches 7 bases. CDR1 and CDR2 from the germline V gene are SQVTM and ANQGSEA. The CDR3 covers 13 residues. J lost 4 bases, V lost 7 bases, and 9 bases had no gene match. Looking up the rest from reference TRBV29-1 and TRBJ1-1 gives the full variable domain: SAVISQKPSRDICQRGTSLTIQCQVDSQVTMMFWYRQQPGQSLTLIATANQGSEATYESGFVIDKFPISRPNLTFSTLTVSNMSPEDSSIYLCSARPGGITEAFFGQGTRLTVV.

The chain employs TRBV7-9 and TRBJ1-1; D gene ambiguous. Trimming shortened V by 5 bases and J by 2 bases, and 21 bases separated the two germline ends. The CDR3 loop spans 17 amino acids. The germline CDR1 and CDR2 sequences are SEHNR and FQNEAQ (reference sequence). CDR3 in amino acids: CASSRFPPGVSNTEAFF. The CDR3 nucleotides are TGTGCCAGCAGCCGCTTCCCACCGGGAGTCTCAAACACTGAAGCTTTCTTT.

The chain links TRBV5-1 to TRBJ1-2; TRBD1 might be the D (6 bases). CDR1 SGHRS and CDR2 YFSETQ come from the germline V gene. The germline V and J ends were trimmed by 0 bases and 10 bases, with 13 bases remaining between them. The CDR3 extends over 13 amino acids. The CDR3 nucleotides are TGCGCCAGCAGCTTGGCACAGGGCGATGTCTACACCTTC. Its protein product is CASSLAQGDVYTF. Full variable domain (outside the CDR3, taken from reference TRBV5-1 and TRBJ1-2): KAGVTQTPRYLIKTRGQQVTLSCSPISGHRSVSWYQQTPGQGLQFLFEYFSETQRNKGNFPGRFSGRQFSNSRSEMNVSTLELGDSALYLCASSLAQGDVYTFGSGTRLTVV.

In its sample, this clone was seen a few times. The sample carries other DNA sequences with the same CDR3. This chain connects TRBV27 to TRBJ2-7; D may be TRBD2 (6 bases). The CDR3 length is 13 residues. CDR1 and CDR2 from the germline V gene are MNHEY and SMNVEV (reference sequence). The V gene lost 3 bases and the J gene lost 3 bases, with 9 bases spanning the gap. This CDR3 is CASSLAGSYEQYF. As DNA, the CDR3 is TGTGCCAGCAGTTTGGCCGGGAGCTACGAGCAGTACTTC.

The V gene is TRBV12-2, the J gene TRBJ2-1; the D call TRBD2 from the table was never checked on the DNA. TRBV12-2 is classified as a pseudogene. There are 17 residues in the CDR3. The CDR3 reads CASRLSMSGGRRHEQFF. For the CDR3, the DNA is TGTGCAAGTCGCTTATCAATGAGCGGGGGCCGTCGCCATGAGCAGTTCTTC.

V and J are TRBV5-6 and TRBJ2-7; 7 bases map to TRBD1. CDR1 and CDR2 (germline): SGHDT, YYEEEE. This CDR3 comprises 12 residues. The trim removed 7 bases at V and 4 bases at J, leaving 5 bases unmatched. The CDR3: CASGRQGYEQYF. The DNA of the CDR3 is TGTGCCAGCGGACGACAGGGATACGAGCAGTACTTC.

The genes are TRBV25-1 and TRBJ2-1, with D possibly TRBD2 on 6 matching bases. V lost 2 bases to trimming and J lost 3 bases, with 8 bases between them. This CDR3 contains 14 residues. The germline V gene encodes CDR1 MGHDK and CDR2 SYGVNS. For the CDR3, the DNA is TGTGCCAGCAGTGAAGTAGCGGACTACAATGAGCAGTTCTTC. It specifies CASSEVADYNEQFF. The full variable domain, in which reference TRBV25-1 and TRBJ2-1 provide the parts outside the CDR3, is EADIYQTPRYLVIGTGKKITLECSQTMGHDKMYWYQQDPGMELHLIHYSYGVNSTEKGDLSSESTVSRIRTEHFPLTLESARPSHTSQYLCASSEVADYNEQFFGPGTRLTVL.

This chain's CDR3 is CASRRTSGSNEQYF. The CDR3 DNA is TGTGCCAGTAGAAGGACTAGCGGGAGTAACGAGCAGTACTTC. The chain carries TRBV19 and TRBJ2-5; 13 nucleotides align to TRBD2. The end of the DNA is better explained by TRBJ2-7, so the J call may be wrong. Germline-derived CDR1 and CDR2 are LNHDA and SQIVND (reference sequence). The CDR3 is 14 residues long.